One sample yielded the 24 T cell receptor beta chains listed below, sequenced in a study of T cell repertoires in cytomegalovirus infection. In TCRdb, the reads were re-called with MiXCR into one record per CDR3 protein. The table records approximately 250,000 distinct CDR3 sequences, roughly 12% of them present only once. Sequencing input: PBMCs. These receptors were obtained from a human donor in good health (CMV status not recorded). Some clones in this sample may be carry-over from other donors' samples.

This clonotype was seen at least ten times. The chain joins TRBV7-2 to TRBJ2-3; TRBD2 aligns across 11 bases. V shed 0 bases, J shed 4 bases, and the junction held 6 bases outside the gene matches. The length of the CDR3 is 17 residues. The germline V gene has CDR1 SGHTA and CDR2 FQGNSA. The CDR3 here is CASSLASTSGSADTQYF. The CDR3 DNA is TGTGCCAGCAGCTTAGCCTCAACTAGCGGGAGTGCAGATACGCAGTATTTT.

CDR3: CASWGQILSNQPQHF. The CDR3 DNA sequence: TGTGCCAGCTGGGGACAGATCCTTAGCAATCAGCCCCAGCATTTT. This chain connects TRBV7-2 to TRBJ1-5, with 7 bases that match TRBD1. CDR1 SGHTA and CDR2 FQGNSA come from the germline V gene. This CDR3 region has 15 residues. Trimming took 8 bases from V and 0 from J; bases not matched to a gene: 7.

This clonotype has ten or more counts. The chain joins TRBV6-1 to TRBJ2-3, with 8 nucleotides matching TRBD1. CDR3 length equals 13 residues. V was clipped by 8 bases and J by 4 bases; unmatched bases: 5. The V gene's germline CDR1 is MNHNS and CDR2 SASEGT. Written as DNA, the CDR3 is TGTGCCAGCGCGGGACAGGTCCCAGATACGCAGTATTTT. Translating it yields CASAGQVPDTQYF.

The table lists this clonotype with many counts. This chain links TRBV11-2 with TRBJ1-4; possibly TRBD1 for D (6 bases). This CDR3 spans 14 amino acids. Trimming cost V 5 bases and J 2 bases, with 9 bases left between them. The V gene's germline CDR1 is SGHAT and CDR2 FQNNGV. The CDR3 bases are TGTGCCAGCAGCAGCACAGGGACTAATGAAAAACTGTTTTTT. It yields the protein CASSSTGTNEKLFF.

This clonotype was observed many times. The chain links TRBV6-2 or TRBV6-3 to TRBJ1-1, with D hard to call. Germline loops: CDR1 MNHEY, CDR2 SVGEGT. The germline V and J ends were trimmed by 6 bases and 3 bases, with 14 bases remaining between them. CDR3 length: 14 residues. This CDR3 is CASRGFLRDTEAFF. DNA for the CDR3: TGTGCCAGCAGGGGCTTTCTGAGGGACACTGAAGCTTTCTTT.

This clonotype was counted many times. This chain connects TRBV7-3 to TRBJ2-6, with D uncertain. Germline loops: CDR1 SGHTA, CDR2 FQGTGA. The length of the CDR3 is 15 residues. Deletions cut 4 bases from V and 2 bases from J, with 9 bases between. The CDR3 DNA sequence: TGTGCCAGCAGCTCCCACGAGGCTGGGGCCAACGTCCTGACTTTC. This encodes CASSSHEAGANVLTF.

This clonotype showed up many times. This sequence joins TRBV28 and TRBJ2-5; TRBD2 matches 7 bases. The CDR3 sequence is 17 residues long. J was trimmed by 5 bases and V by 2 bases; bases with no gene match: 14. Germline V lookup: CDR1 MDHEN, CDR2 SYDVKM. CDR3 protein: CASSLIRRERVGETQYF. CDR3 DNA sequence: TGTGCCAGCAGTTTAATAAGGCGGGAGAGGGTAGGGGAGACCCAGTACTTC. The whole variable domain, remainder taken from reference TRBV28 and TRBJ2-5, is DVKVTQSSRYLVKRTGEKVFLECVQDMDHENMFWYRQDPGLGLRLIYFSYDVKMKEKGDIPEGYSVSREKKERFSLILESASTNQTSMYLCASSLIRRERVGETQYFGPGTRLLVL.

This clonotype was observed a few times. The rearrangement links TRBV19 to TRBJ1-4; a weak D match, TRBD1 (5 bases). This CDR3 contains 16 residues. Germline CDR1 LNHDA, CDR2 SQIVND (reference sequence). With 3 bases removed from V and 8 bases from J, the gap between germline ends came to 19 bases. The CDR3 region is CASSISFGQKREKLFF. The CDR3 DNA is TGTGCCAGTAGTATTAGCTTCGGACAAAAGAGGGAAAAACTGTTTTTT.

In this sample, this clonotype turned up many times. V gene TRBV28 combines with J gene TRBJ1-2, with D possibly TRBD1 on 6 matching bases. The germline V gene encodes CDR1 MDHEN and CDR2 SYDVKM. Trimming took 4 bases from V and 4 from J, leaving 25 bases between them. CDR3 length: 18 amino acids. The CDR3, as DNA: TGTGCCAGCAGTTCGACAGGTTTAGTCGTCATGGATGCCTATGGCTACACCTTC. Protein: CASSSTGLVVMDAYGYTF.

This clonotype has only a few counts. The chain uses TRBV6-6 and TRBJ2-7; 7 nucleotides align to TRBD2. V dropped 5 bases and J dropped 6; count of bases not matched to a gene: 10. Germline CDR1 MNHNY, CDR2 SVGAGI (reference sequence). The CDR3 contains 14 residues. In DNA form, the CDR3 reads TGTGCCAGCAGTGACCTAGCGGAGGTGGGCGAGCAGTACTTC. It encodes CASSDLAEVGEQYF.

This clonotype showed up many times. The chain employs TRBV7-3 and TRBJ1-6; TRBD1 matches at 10 bases. The length of the CDR3 is 16 residues. Germline trimming cut 5 bases from V and 10 bases from J; bases unmatched to any gene: 11. Germline values: CDR1 SGHTA, CDR2 FQGTGA. The CDR3 DNA reads as TGTGCCAGCAGCCTCTACGGGGACAGGGGAAGGTCACCCCTCCACTTT. It encodes CASSLYGDRGRSPLHF. Drawing the rest from reference TRBV7-3 and TRBJ1-6, the complete variable domain is GAGVSQTPSNKVTEKGKYVELRCDPISGHTALYWYRQSLGQGPEFLIYFQGTGAADDSGLPNDRFFAVRPEGSVSTLKIQRTERGDSAVYLCASSLYGDRGRSPLHFGNGTRLTVT.

Many counts were recorded for this clonotype. V is TRBV7-2 and J is TRBJ2-2; D uncertain. The V end was cut by 6 bases, the J end by 6 bases, with 5 bases between. The germline V gene encodes CDR1 SGHTA and CDR2 FQGNSA. This CDR3 spans 11 amino acids. This CDR3 is CASRRAGELFF. CDR3 in DNA: TGTGCCAGCAGACGGGCCGGGGAGCTGTTTTTT.

This clonotype was seen many times. This rearrangement joins TRBV6-1 to TRBJ1-3; D unclear. The CDR3 contains 17 residues. Germline V gene sequence: CDR1 MNHNS, CDR2 SASEGT. V was cut by 5 bases and J by 0 bases, with 17 bases left in between. The CDR3 DNA reads as TGTGCCAGCAGTTATTCTCCGAGGCCGAACTCTGGAAACACCATATATTTT. Translation: CASSYSPRPNSGNTIYF.

The rearrangement joins TRBV15 to TRBJ1-5; D ambiguous. The V and J ends lost 1 base and 0 bases respectively, with 7 bases between them. Per germline, CDR1 LNHNV and CDR2 YYDKDF (reference sequence). CDR3 length equals 15 residues. CDR3 amino acids: CATSRGADSNQPQHF. The DNA of the CDR3 is TGTGCCACCAGCAGAGGAGCCGATAGCAATCAGCCCCAGCATTTT.

This clonotype was counted at least ten times. The chain uses TRBV6-5 and TRBJ1-2, with D perhaps TRBD1 (5 bases). Germline CDR1 MNHEY, CDR2 SVGAGI. The CDR3 has 12 residues. The ends were cut back, 2 bases at V and 8 bases at J, with 9 bases in the middle. CDR3 sequence reads: CASSYTGEGYTF. CDR3 coding DNA: TGTGCCAGCAGTTACACGGGGGAGGGCTACACCTTC.

Ten or more counts support this clonotype. The chain couples TRBV7-9 to TRBJ2-7, with TRBD1 matching 8 bases. The V gene end was trimmed by 4 bases and the J gene end by 0 bases; junction bases not matched to a gene: 8. CDR1 and CDR2 (germline): SEHNR, FQNEAQ (reference sequence). This CDR3 contains 16 residues. In nucleotides, the CDR3 is TGTGCCAGCAGCTGGGTCCGGACAGGGAGCTCCTACGAGCAGTACTTC. This codes for CASSWVRTGSSYEQYF.

The chain has TRBV5-1 and TRBJ2-1; 12 nucleotides match TRBD2. In germline, CDR1 is SGHRS, CDR2 YFSETQ. This CDR3 region has 15 residues. J lost 3 bases, V lost 4 bases, and 2 bases had no gene match. CDR3 DNA: TGCGCCAGCAGCCGGACTAGCGGGGACTACAATGAGCAGTTCTTC. Protein product: CASSRTSGDYNEQFF. Combining the CDR3 with reference TRBV5-1 and TRBJ2-1 gives the whole variable domain KAGVTQTPRYLIKTRGQQVTLSCSPISGHRSVSWYQQTPGQGLQFLFEYFSETQRNKGNFPGRFSGRQFSNSRSEMNVSTLELGDSALYLCASSRTSGDYNEQFFGPGTRLTVL.

This clonotype was detected a few times. The gene calls are TRBV7-9 and TRBJ2-1, with a tentative D call TRBD2 (6 bases). Germline CDR1 reads SEHNR; CDR2 reads FQNEAQ (reference sequence). The CDR3 sequence is 15 residues long. Deletions cut 3 bases from V and 4 bases from J, with 13 bases between. CDR3 sequence reads: CASSLTPGAYNEQFF. The CDR3 bases are TGTGCCAGCAGCTTGACTCCGGGAGCGTACAATGAGCAGTTCTTC.

The genes are TRBV29-1 and TRBJ1-2; TRBD1 is a possible D gene (5 bases). CDR3 length equals 14 residues. V was clipped by 6 bases and J by 0 bases, with 14 bases between them. Looked up from germline, CDR1 is SQVTM and CDR2 is ANQGSEA. In DNA form, the CDR3 reads TGCAGCGTGGGGGGAGGGGAAACTAACTATGGCTACACCTTC. Translating gives CSVGGGETNYGYTF.

This clonotype was picked up many times. The gene calls are TRBV7-2 and TRBJ2-1; D is tentatively TRBD1 or TRBD2 (7 bases each). This CDR3 has 16 amino acids. Trimming cost V 0 bases and J 2 bases, with 11 bases left between them. The germline gives CDR1 SGHTA, CDR2 FQGNSA. The CDR3 loop is CASSLASGGAYNEQFF. In DNA, the CDR3 is TGTGCCAGCAGCTTAGCCTCAGGGGGGGCCTACAATGAGCAGTTCTTC.

There are many counts of this clonotype. The J gene is TRBJ1-2, the V gene TRBV7-2; D might be TRBD1 (5 bases). Germline-derived CDR1 and CDR2 are SGHTA and FQGNSA. Trimming pared 4 bases from V and 2 bases from J, leaving 8 bases between. This CDR3 has 13 amino acids. CDR3 sequence (DNA): TGTGCCAGCAGCTCGACAGCGAACTATGGCTACACCTTC. Translating gives CASSSTANYGYTF.

This clonotype was found many times. The V gene is TRBV20-1, the J gene TRBJ1-1; TRBD1 aligns across 8 bases. The CDR3 extends over 15 amino acids. Germline CDR1 DFQATT, CDR2 SNEGSKA (reference sequence). The J segment lost 6 bases and the V segment lost 0 bases, leaving 9 bases of the junction unmatched. As DNA, the CDR3 is TGCAGTGCTAGAGATCTGGGGACAGGTTTCGCTGAAGCTTTCTTT. This translates into CSARDLGTGFAEAFF.

The chain has TRBV20-1 and TRBJ2-1; D is unclear. The CDR3 spans 15 residues. V lost 3 bases to trimming and J lost 0 bases, with 12 bases between them. Germline CDR1 and CDR2: DFQATT and SNEGSKA (reference sequence). In DNA, the CDR3 is TGCAGTGCTAGGTTTCGGCTGAGCTCCTACAATGAGCAGTTCTTC. Translated, it gives CSARFRLSSYNEQFF.

This clonotype was seen repeatedly, ten times or more. The chain carries TRBV6-5 and TRBJ2-6; unclear D gene. The CDR3 totals 13 residues. Trimming left V 2 bases short and J 2 bases short, with 1 base between. Germline V gives CDR1 MNHEY, CDR2 SVGAGI. CDR3 DNA: TGTGCCAGCAGTTACGCTGGGGCCAACGTCCTGACTTTC. Translation: CASSYAGANVLTF.